These T cell receptor beta chains were read from a single sample in a study of T-cell memory formation after mild COVID-19. TCRdb analysed the 5' RACE reads with MiXCR anew, one entry per CDR3 protein. The data contain roughly 260,000 distinct CDR3 sequences, 15% to 20% of them singletons. Sample: PBMCs or a T cell subset sorted from them (not recorded which). The source is a man aged 18-30 years who had mild COVID-19 (a few samples of this study predate the infection). Cell type and time point are not known. The conserved cysteine and the conserved F or W are not part of the CDR3 here. The order of the fields is V gene, CDR3 protein.

v_call: TRBV29-1; cdr3_aa: SVGGGAHNEQF
v_call: TRBV4-2; cdr3_aa: ASSQDRGNQPQH
v_call: TRBV20-1; cdr3_aa: SARVGGDEQY
v_call: TRBV30; cdr3_aa: AWTVGTDTQY
v_call: TRBV20-1; cdr3_aa: SARPGHLQETQY
v_call: TRBV7-9; cdr3_aa: ASSFRRTGHNEQF
v_call: TRBV5-6; cdr3_aa: ASSLSSDTQY
v_call: TRBV5-1; cdr3_aa: ASSLGLAESDTQY
v_call: TRBV7-2; cdr3_aa: ASSFQGNSQPQH
v_call: TRBV10-3; cdr3_aa: AIRVNQPQH
v_call: TRBV11-2; cdr3_aa: ASSLDRELDTQY
v_call: TRBV5-1; cdr3_aa: ASRPNADTQY
v_call: TRBV19; cdr3_aa: ASSPIGTAYSPLH
v_call: TRBV2; cdr3_aa: ASTGGGAGNEQF
v_call: TRBV7-9; cdr3_aa: ASSKSFRLRGFNSPLH
v_call: TRBV12-3/TRBV12-4; cdr3_aa: ASSLFPDTQY
v_call: TRBV12-3/TRBV12-4; cdr3_aa: ASSLQGAQRPQH
v_call: TRBV7-2; cdr3_aa: ASSLRGPNTGELF
v_call: TRBV7-9; cdr3_aa: ASSERGSGNEKLF
v_call: TRBV18; cdr3_aa: ASSSEGGRLTEAF
v_call: TRBV5-5; cdr3_aa: ASSRYKGGAGYNEQF
v_call: TRBV7-2; cdr3_aa: ASSGEVLAKNIQY
v_call: TRBV7-6; cdr3_aa: ASSLSGGDNQPQH
v_call: TRBV12-3/TRBV12-4; cdr3_aa: ASTLQTAGYEQY
v_call: TRBV20-1; cdr3_aa: SATDTAGVVEQY
v_call: TRBV5-1; cdr3_aa: ASSLAGDREKLF
v_call: TRBV12-3/TRBV12-4; cdr3_aa: ASSSGTSVYYEQY
v_call: TRBV5-5; cdr3_aa: ASSLGGGTYEQY
v_call: TRBV4-3; cdr3_aa: ASSQGGFSSPAEAF
v_call: TRBV5-1; cdr3_aa: ASSFSRTQETQY
v_call: TRBV20-1; cdr3_aa: SATLPSFGSPTEAF
v_call: TRBV4-1; cdr3_aa: ASSQDGHYTEAF
v_call: TRBV12-3/TRBV12-4; cdr3_aa: ASSLLGAAPNTEAF
v_call: TRBV20-1; cdr3_aa: SAREGPTEAF
v_call: TRBV20-1; cdr3_aa: SAKAGGYNEQF
v_call: TRBV6-5; cdr3_aa: ASSFRDGAEAF
v_call: TRBV6-2/TRBV6-3; cdr3_aa: ASSLREDTEAF
v_call: TRBV6-2/TRBV6-3; cdr3_aa: ASSSFYEQY
v_call: TRBV5-1; cdr3_aa: ASSGLTDTQY
v_call: TRBV20-1; cdr3_aa: SARVPSGVNEQY
v_call: TRBV29-1; cdr3_aa: SVAPGGLNQPQH
v_call: TRBV2; cdr3_aa: ASGGSGVDTQY
v_call: TRBV2; cdr3_aa: ASTRQGGETQY
v_call: TRBV20-1; cdr3_aa: SALGNEQF
v_call: TRBV6-5; cdr3_aa: ASRLIDKVTEAF
v_call: TRBV7-2; cdr3_aa: ASSLGTGSNQPQH
v_call: TRBV7-2; cdr3_aa: ASSFRPYSNQPQH
v_call: TRBV12-3/TRBV12-4; cdr3_aa: ASSQGRYNQPQH